Below, 19 T cell receptor beta chains from the same sample are listed, as sequenced in a study of blood T cell repertoires in COVID-19. Sequencing used immunoSEQ multiplex PCR; TCRdb keeps in-frame clones, though not all of them. The table shows approximately 400,000 clones, with roughly 87% occurring only once. Sequenced sample: PBMCs or T cells enriched from blood (not recorded which). Source of these receptors: a woman aged 45-60 years who had recovered from COVID-19.

This rearrangement joins TRBV19 to TRBJ1-1, with a possible D match to TRBD1 (5 bases). This CDR3 spans 16 amino acids. In germline, CDR1 is LNHDA, CDR2 SQIVND (reference sequence). V dropped 5 bases and J dropped 1 base, with 17 bases sitting between them. CDR3 amino acids: CASSPSGLPGNTEAFF. CDR3 DNA: TGTGCCAGTAGTCCCTCAGGGTTACCGGGGAACACTGAAGCTTTCTTT.

The V and J genes are TRBV4-3 and TRBJ2-7; 10 bases match TRBD1. Trimming at V came to 1 base and at J to 3 bases, leaving 0 bases not matched to a gene. This CDR3 has 14 amino acids. The V gene's germline CDR1 is LGHNA and CDR2 YSLEER. CDR3 DNA sequence: TGCGCCAGCAGCCAAGGGGACAGGGGCTACGAGCAGTACTTC. The encoded protein is CASSQGDRGYEQYF.

CDR3 DNA sequence: TGTGCCATCGGGACAGGGGACTATGGCTACACCTTC. Its translation: CAIGTGDYGYTF. The V call is TRBV10-3, the J call TRBJ1-2, with TRBD1 matching over 10 bases. The trim removed 8 bases at V and 3 bases at J, leaving 0 bases unmatched. Germline CDR1 is ENHRY and CDR2 is SYGVKD. This CDR3 is built from 12 residues.

The rearrangement uses TRBV18 and TRBJ1-5; 9 nucleotides line up with TRBD1. Germline V gene sequence: CDR1 KGHSH, CDR2 LQKENI. V shed 3 bases, J shed 3 bases, and the junction held 3 bases outside the gene matches. This CDR3 is built from 15 residues. DNA for the CDR3: TGTGCCAGCTCACCGGGACAGGGCATCAATCAGCCCCAGCATTTT. Protein: CASSPGQGINQPQHF.

This clone was observed a handful of times. CDR3 in DNA: TGTGCCAGCAGTGACTCCCCAACAGGGGGCGGCAATCAGCCCCAGCATTTT. Translated, it gives CASSDSPTGGGNQPQHF. The chain employs TRBV2 and TRBJ1-5; 9 nucleotides line up with TRBD1. The germline V gene encodes CDR1 SNHLY and CDR2 FYNNEI. Trimming at V came to 3 bases and at J to 2 bases, leaving 8 bases not matched to a gene. The CDR3 spans 17 residues. The variable domain in full, completed from reference TRBV2 and TRBJ1-5, reads EPEVTQTPSHQVTQMGQEVILRCVPISNHLYFYWYRQILGQKVEFLVSFYNNEISEKSEIFDDQFSVERPDGSNFTLKIRSTKLEDSAMYFCASSDSPTGGGNQPQHFGDGTRLSIL.

In its sample, this clone was seen a few times. This chain links TRBV7-2 with TRBJ2-2; 10 bases are shared with TRBD1. Per the germline V gene, CDR1 is SGHTA and CDR2 is FQGNSA. The CDR3 consists of 16 residues. The trim removed 1 base at V and 6 bases at J, leaving 5 bases unmatched. In DNA form, the CDR3 reads TGTGCCAGCAGCTTAGGGACAGGGGGTAATGCCGGGGAGCTGTTTTTT. Translation gives CASSLGTGGNAGELFF.

J is TRBJ1-2 and V is TRBV30, with a possible D match to TRBD1 (6 bases). The CDR3 length is 14 residues. Between the trimmed V and J ends, which lost 0 bases and 4 bases, there was a span of 12 bases. The V gene's germline CDR1 is GTSNPN and CDR2 SVGIG (reference sequence). The CDR3 here is CAWSVGGQSYGYTF. The CDR3 bases are TGTGCCTGGAGTGTAGGAGGACAGTCCTATGGCTACACCTTC.

The chain recombines TRBV4-2 with TRBJ1-2; maybe TRBD1 (5 bases). Per the germline V gene, CDR1 is LGHNA and CDR2 is YNFKEQ. V dropped 3 bases and J dropped 2 bases, with 16 bases sitting between them. The CDR3 runs 16 residues. CDR3 DNA sequence: TGTGCCAGCAGCCACGTTGTCCAGGGCAACAACTATGGCTACACCTTC. Its translation is CASSHVVQGNNYGYTF.

This chain uses TRBV27 with TRBJ2-3, with 9 bases aligning to TRBD1. Germline-derived CDR1 and CDR2 are MNHEY and SMNVEV (reference sequence). The CDR3 runs to 14 residues. Losses at the gene ends were 5 bases for V and 6 bases for J; bases not matched to a gene: 6. The CDR3 DNA is TGTGCCAGCAGTCCACCCGGGACAGGGGATACGCAGTATTTT. Encoded protein: CASSPPGTGDTQYF.

The chain recombines TRBV2 with TRBJ1-2, with TRBD1 matching over 12 bases. CDR3 length equals 15 residues. Germline values: CDR1 SNHLY, CDR2 FYNNEI. Losses at the gene ends were 7 bases for V and 7 bases for J; bases not matched to a gene: 10. In nucleotides, the CDR3 is TGTGCCAGCAACCGGGACAGGGGGCGTATGGGTGGCTACACCTTC. It specifies CASNRDRGRMGGYTF.

The genes are TRBV6-4 and TRBJ2-1; 14 bases align to TRBD2. The germline V gene encodes CDR1 MRHNA and CDR2 SNTAGT. J gave up 9 bases and V 7 bases, and 8 bases lay outside the gene matches. The CDR3 runs 15 residues. The CDR3 sequence is CASTPGTSGGIEQFF. Written as DNA, the CDR3 is TGTGCCAGCACTCCCGGGACTAGCGGGGGTATTGAGCAGTTCTTC.

The chain is built from TRBV10-2 and TRBJ2-2; 8 bases agree with TRBD2. The germline V gene has CDR1 WSHSY and CDR2 SAAADI. The CDR3 length is 17 residues. With 0 bases clipped from V and 6 bases from J, the junction kept 9 bases outside the gene matches. The DNA for the CDR3 is TGCGCCAGCAGTGAGTCGTCGGCCCGGGGGGGCTCCGGGGAGCTGTTTTTT. It is translated as CASSESSARGGSGELFF.

The V and J genes are TRBV9 and TRBJ1-2, with D unclear. V lost 3 bases and J 0 bases, leaving 12 bases between the germline ends. The CDR3 has 15 amino acids. CDR1 is SGDLS, CDR2 YYNGEE, per germline. CDR3 protein: CASSAGGPANYGYTF. The CDR3 coding sequence is TGTGCCAGCAGCGCAGGAGGACCTGCTAACTATGGCTACACCTTC.

The V gene is TRBV11-2, the J gene TRBJ1-2; a weak D match, TRBD1 (6 bases). Per the germline V gene, CDR1 is SGHAT and CDR2 is FQNNGV. Deletions cut 2 bases from V and 1 base from J, with 8 bases between. This CDR3 is 14 amino acids long. The CDR3 DNA follows: TGTGCCAGCAGCTTAAGCAGGGGTAACTATGGCTACACCTTC. Its translation is CASSLSRGNYGYTF.

The rearrangement uses TRBV2 and TRBJ1-2, with D tentatively TRBD1 (5 bases). Germline lookup yields CDR1 SNHLY and CDR2 FYNNEI. Trimming took off 3 bases at V and 1 base at J, with 9 bases between the two ends. The CDR3 runs 14 residues. This CDR3 is CASSDGHLNYGYTF. CDR3 bases: TGTGCCAGCAGTGACGGACATCTTAACTATGGCTACACCTTC.

This clone was recorded once. J is TRBJ1-1 and V is TRBV5-1; tentative D call: TRBD1 (5 bases). CDR1 is SGHRS and CDR2 is YFSETQ in the germline V gene. The CDR3 extends over 16 amino acids. The V and J ends lost 7 bases and 3 bases respectively, with 22 bases between them. CDR3 amino acids: CASEPPTGPEDTEAFF. DNA of the CDR3: TGCGCCAGCGAGCCACCTACAGGCCCCGAGGACACTGAAGCTTTCTTT.

Here the CDR3 reads CASAPLRGATGYTF. CDR3 DNA: TGTGCCAGCGCCCCCCTACGGGGGGCAACTGGCTACACCTTC. V gene TRBV27 combines with J gene TRBJ1-2, with D possibly being TRBD1 (6 bases). Germline loops: CDR1 MNHEY, CDR2 SMNVEV (reference sequence). This CDR3 comprises 14 residues. V lost 8 bases and J 7 bases, leaving 20 bases between the germline ends.

The chain recombines TRBV5-4 with TRBJ1-1; 7 bases align to TRBD1. After removal of 3 bases from V and 0 bases from J, the junction contained 5 bases not matched to a gene. Germline values: CDR1 SGHNT, CDR2 YYREEE (reference sequence). The CDR3 has 15 residues. The CDR3 is CASSSPGQMNTEAFF. CDR3 DNA: TGTGCCAGCAGCTCGCCGGGACAGATGAACACTGAAGCTTTCTTT.

The chain links TRBV19 to TRBJ1-1; 9 nucleotides agree with TRBD1. CDR3 length equals 14 residues. With 6 bases clipped from V and 4 bases from J, the junction kept 6 bases outside the gene matches. Germline lookup yields CDR1 LNHDA and CDR2 SQIVND (reference sequence). CDR3 DNA: TGTGCCAGTAGCCCGTGGACAGGGGTCACTGAAGCTTTCTTT. Translated: CASSPWTGVTEAFF.